Listed here are 10 T cell receptor beta chains from one sample, sequenced in a study of blood T cell repertoires in COVID-19. Assay used: immunoSEQ multiplex PCR; TCRdb lists only in-frame clones, some missing. The table records over 30,000 clones, about 90% of them present only once. The material sequenced was peripheral blood. All receptors derive from an elderly man with acute or convalescent COVID-19.

The J gene is TRBJ1-1, the V gene TRBV5-1, with D uncertain. CDR1 SGHRS and CDR2 YFSETQ come from the germline V gene. The CDR3 loop spans 14 amino acids. V lost 0 bases and J lost 1, with 7 bases in between. This chain's CDR3 is CASSLAAGNTEAFF. The DNA of the CDR3 is TGCGCCAGCAGCTTGGCCGCGGGGAACACTGAAGCTTTCTTT.

The V gene is TRBV7-2, the J gene TRBJ2-3; TRBD1 matches 8 bases. The germline CDR1 and CDR2 sequences are SGHTA and FQGNSA. CDR3 size: 16 residues. V lost 0 bases, J lost 1 base, and 3 bases stayed unmatched. The CDR3 spells CASSLAGTGRTDTQYF. The DNA of the CDR3 is TGTGCCAGCAGCTTAGCCGGGACAGGTCGCACAGATACGCAGTATTTT.

V is TRBV13 and J is TRBJ2-5; TRBD2 matches at 8 bases. The trim removed 5 bases at V and 2 bases at J, leaving 7 bases unmatched. The length of the CDR3 is 15 residues. Per the germline V gene, CDR1 is PRHDT and CDR2 is FYEKMQ (reference sequence). This chain's CDR3 is CASSRGPGGQETQYF. As DNA, the CDR3 is TGTGCCAGCAGCCGCGGCCCGGGGGGGCAAGAGACCCAGTACTTC.

This CDR3 is CATSYGQGITGELFF. In DNA, the CDR3 is TGTGCCACCAGTTATGGACAGGGCATCACCGGGGAGCTGTTTTTT. This sequence joins TRBV24-1 and TRBJ2-2, with 8 bases that match TRBD1. This CDR3 contains 15 residues. V lost 6 bases and J lost 4; bases outside the gene matches: 6. The germline V gene has CDR1 KGHDR and CDR2 SFDVKD.

The chain recombines TRBV4-1 with TRBJ1-2; weak D call: TRBD1 (6 bases). The CDR3 has 15 amino acids. V was trimmed by 3 bases and J by 4 bases, leaving 15 bases between them. The germline gives CDR1 MGHRA, CDR2 YSYEKL. CDR3 protein: CASSHREGGVYGYTF. CDR3 coding DNA: TGCGCCAGCAGCCACCGAGAGGGGGGGGTCTATGGCTACACCTTC.

J is TRBJ2-3 and V is TRBV6-5; 7 bases are shared with TRBD1. Germline values: CDR1 MNHEY, CDR2 SVGAGI. V was pared by 5 bases and J by 4 bases, with 3 bases of the junction left unmatched. CDR3 length equals 13 residues. The CDR3: CASSLQGPDTQYF. DNA of the CDR3: TGTGCCAGCAGTCTACAGGGGCCAGATACGCAGTATTTT.

The chain carries TRBV3-1 (or the pseudogene TRBV3-2) and TRBJ1-6; D call uncertain. Between the trimmed V and J ends, which lost 5 bases and 10 bases, there was a span of 9 bases. Germline values: CDR1 LGHDT, CDR2 YNNKEL (reference sequence). This CDR3 contains 12 residues. The CDR3 DNA sequence: TGTGCCAGCAGCTGGGAGGGATCACCCCTCCACTTT. Amino acid sequence: CASSWEGSPLHF.

In this sample, this clone turned up once. V and J are TRBV7-8 and TRBJ1-1, with 7 nucleotides matching TRBD1. V lost 1 base to trimming and J lost 1 base; unmatched junction nucleotides: 6. This CDR3 is 16 amino acids long. CDR1 and CDR2 (germline): SGHVS, FQNEAQ. The CDR3, as DNA: TGTGCCAGCAGCTTAGTAGGCGGACAGGCGAACACTGAAGCTTTCTTT. Protein product: CASSLVGGQANTEAFF.

The chain carries TRBV5-4 and TRBJ1-1; D gene uncertain. Germline CDR1 reads SGHNT; CDR2 reads YYREEE (reference sequence). V lost 0 bases and J 5 bases, leaving 8 bases between the germline ends. The CDR3 is made up of 13 amino acids. The CDR3 here is CASSLDRITEAFF. CDR3 DNA sequence: TGTGCCAGCAGCTTGGACAGAATAACTGAAGCTTTCTTT.

V usage is TRBV30 and J usage is TRBJ2-7; D might be TRBD2 (5 bases). The CDR3 length is 13 residues. Germline V CDR1 and CDR2: GTSNPN, SVGIG (reference sequence). The ends were cut back, 0 bases at V and 7 bases at J, with 13 bases in the middle. CDR3 DNA sequence: TGTGCCTGGAGTGTACCGAGAGGGTATGAGCAGTACTTC. Translation gives CAWSVPRGYEQYF.